Listed below are T cell receptor beta chains from one sample, sequenced in a study of tumor and adjacent non-tumor tissue in lung cancer. In TCRdb, the multiplex PCR reads were re-called with MiXCR into one record per CDR3 protein. Here the sample spans 55,000 to 70,000 distinct CDR3 sequences, about 61% being singletons. The specimen was lung tumor tissue. These receptors all come from a man in his forties or fifties with non-small cell lung cancer. The CDR3 runs from the conserved cysteine through the conserved F or W. A D gene is named only where the DNA matches it firmly. Clone size is not always given. Where it is, it says once, few, many or a class for expanded clones.

>-|-|TRBV28|TRBJ2-5
CASSIIRAGRQEAQYF
TGTGCCAGCAGTATAATTCGTGCCGGTCGCCAAGAGGCCCAGTACTTC
>many|-|TRBV6-6|TRBJ1-5
CASTAAGDNQPQHF
TGTGCCAGCACCGCCGCGGGTGATAATCAGCCCCAGCATTTT
>-|-|TRBV5-4|TRBJ1-5
CASSLGAVFSAQHF
TGTGCCAGCAGCTTGGGGGCGGTTTTTTCAGCCCAGCATTTT
>-|-|TRBV29-1|TRBJ2-1
CSIEDIGRVDEQFF
TGCAGCATTGAAGATATAGGCCGCGTGGATGAGCAGTTCTTC
>few|-|TRBV28|TRBJ1-2
CASRNPSNYGYTF
TGTGCCAGCAGGAACCCCTCTAACTATGGCTACACCTTC
>-|-|TRBV20-1|TRBJ2-3
CSASLITADTQYF
TGCAGTGCTAGTCTAATAACCGCAGATACGCAGTATTTT
>many|-|TRBV6-6|TRBJ1-2
CASSYSDTNNGYTF
TGTGCCAGCAGTTACTCGGACACGAATAATGGCTACACCTTC
>few|-|TRBV10-3|TRBJ2-5
CAISESHRGLETQYF
TGTGCCATCAGTGAGTCACATAGGGGACTGGAGACCCAGTACTTC
>-|TRBD2|TRBV10-3|TRBJ2-7
CVIREGLAVSYEQYF
TGTGTCATCAGGGAGGGACTAGCGGTCTCCTACGAGCAGTACTTC
>once|-|TRBV12-3/TRBV12-4|TRBJ1-1
CASSYRGGMSTEAFF
TGTGCCAGCAGTTACCGAGGGGGGATGAGCACTGAAGCTTTCTTT
>few|-|TRBV5-1|TRBJ2-2
CASKQGEAGELFF
TGCGCCAGCAAACAGGGTGAAGCCGGGGAGCTGTTTTTT
>-|TRBD2|TRBV11-2|TRBJ2-1
CASSLVCDGGASSERFF
TGTGCCAGCAGCTTAGTTTGTGACGGGGGGGCCTCGAGTGAGCGGTTCTTC
>many|TRBD2|TRBV6-5|TRBJ2-7
CASSPGLAGGTYEQYF
TGTGCCAGCAGTCCGGGACTAGCGGGAGGGACCTACGAGCAGTACTTC
>many|TRBD1|TRBV5-4|TRBJ2-7
CASSLGTGGGEQYF
TGTGCCAGCAGCTTAGGGACAGGGGGCGGCGAGCAGTACTTC
>-|TRBD1|TRBV11-2|TRBJ1-5
CARSLEDRGGQPHHF
TGTGCCAGAAGCTTAGAGGACAGGGGGGGTCAGCCCCATCATTTT
>-|-|TRBV5-1|TRBJ2-3
CASSLADMGITDTQYF
TGCGCCAGCAGCTTGGCGGACATGGGAATAACAGATACGCAGTATTTT
>once|-|TRBV4-2|TRBJ2-7
CASSQDELPSTHEQYF
TGTGCCAGCAGCCAAGATGAACTACCTAGCACCCACGAACAGTACTTC
>once|-|TRBV5-1|TRBJ2-7
CASSLVELDLSYELYF
TGCGCCAGCAGCTTGGTAGAGCTTGACCTTTCCTACGAGCTGTACTTC
>once|-|TRBV11-2|TRBJ1-2
CASSPLVANYGYNF
TGTGCCAGCAGCCCTTTGGTCGCTAACTATGGCTACAACTTC
>many|-|TRBV12-3/TRBV12-4|TRBJ1-1
CASSLTGSDTEAFF
TGTGCCAGCAGTCTAACAGGGAGCGACACTGAAGCTTTCTTT
>many|-|TRBV20-1|TRBJ1-3
CSASFSASGNTIYF
TGCAGTGCTAGTTTTTCGGCTTCTGGAAACACCATATATTTT
>-|-|TRBV11-2|TRBJ2-3
CASTLTSRGTDTQYF
TGTGCCAGCACCTTAACTAGCCGAGGTACAGATACGCAGTATTTT
>-|-|TRBV7-8|TRBJ1-5
CASSLNPAGEHQPQHF
TGTGCCAGCAGCTTAAACCCGGCGGGGGAACATCAGCCCCAGCATTTT
>-|-|TRBV29-1|TRBJ2-2
CSVFGTNTGELFF
TGCAGCGTCTTCGGGACCAACACCGGGGAGCTGTTTTTT
>once|-|TRBV11-2|TRBJ2-5
CVISLWRLETQYF
TGTGTCATCAGCTTATGGAGGTTGGAGACCCAGTACTTC
>-|-|TRBV11-2|TRBJ2-4
CASSQYRDGIQYF
TGTGCCAGCAGCCAATACAGGGATGGCATTCAATACTTC
>many|TRBD1|TRBV6-6|TRBJ1-1
CASSYAMAGQGGESTEAFF
TGTGCCAGCAGTTACGCCATGGCGGGACAGGGGGGAGAGAGCACTGAAGCTTTCTTT
>-|-|TRBV5-1|TRBJ2-1
CASSLAIGVGEQFF
TGCGCCAGCAGCTTGGCGATAGGGGTAGGTGAGCAGTTCTTC
>-|-|TRBV9|TRBJ2-6
CASSVGPAAGANVLTF
TGTGCCAGCAGCGTAGGCCCCGCCGCAGGGGCCAACGTCCTGACTTTC
>medium-sized|-|TRBV4-2|TRBJ1-4
CASSQEDSGDEKLFF
TGTGCCAGCAGCCAGGAGGACAGCGGGGATGAAAAACTGTTTTTT
>many|-|TRBV24-1|TRBJ2-3
CATSERDIATQYF
TGTGCCACCAGTGAAAGGGACATCGCTACGCAGTATTTT
>many|-|TRBV12-3/TRBV12-4|TRBJ2-3
CASSFGPARDTQYF
TGTGCCAGCAGTTTTGGACCAGCTAGGGATACGCAGTATTTT
>-|TRBD1|TRBV18|TRBJ2-4
CASSPFRDRGNSAKNIQYF
TGTGCCAGCTCACCGTTCAGGGACAGGGGGAATTCCGCCAAAAACATTCAGTACTTC
>-|-|TRBV11-2|TRBJ1-6
CASSFWGHNYNPPLHF
TGTGCCAGCAGCTTCTGGGGACATAACTATAATCCACCCCTCCACTTT
>-|-|TRBV4-2|TRBJ2-3
CASSQSLASGGALDTQYF
TGTGCCAGCAGCCAAAGTTTGGCTAGTGGGGGGGCTCTGGATACGCAGTATTTT
>-|-|TRBV5-1|TRBJ2-5
CASSLKLGLETQYF
TGCGCCAGCAGCTTGAAGTTAGGGTTGGAGACCCAGTACTTC
>many|-|TRBV13|TRBJ2-3
CASSPQAGPDTQYF
TGTGCCAGCAGCCCACAGGCAGGGCCAGATACGCAGTATTTT
>few|-|TRBV7-6|TRBJ1-1
CASSPEAGWNTEAFF
TGTGCCAGCAGCCCAGAGGCAGGGTGGAACACTGAAGCTTTCTTT
>-|-|TRBV10-1|TRBJ2-2
CASREPGRERAGELFF
TGCGCCAGCCGTGAGCCTGGCAGGGAGAGGGCCGGGGAGCTGTTTTTT
>few|TRBD1|TRBV7-2|TRBJ2-1
CASSLLGRGLMNEQFF
TGTGCCAGCAGCTTATTGGGCAGGGGGCTAATGAATGAGCAGTTCTTC
>many|-|TRBV14|TRBJ2-3
CASKVTSTDTQYF
TGTGCCAGCAAGGTTACTAGCACAGATACGCAGTATTTT
>-|-|TRBV5-4|TRBJ2-5
CVSSRPSVRGTQYF
TGTGTCAGCAGCAGACCTAGCGTGCGAGGGACCCAGTACTTC
>-|-|TRBV11-2|TRBJ2-5
CASSRGGQETQYF
TGTGCCAGCAGCAGAGGCGGACAAGAGACCCAGTACTTC
>-|-|TRBV6-5|TRBJ1-1
CVSLPAGGEMNTEAYF
TGTGTCAGCCTGCCCGCAGGAGGAGAGATGAACACTGAAGCTTACTTT
>-|-|TRBV11-3|TRBJ2-1
CAYSLGGRSRDEQFF
TGTGCCTACAGCCTCGGAGGGCGGTCCCGCGATGAGCAGTTCTTC
>-|-|TRBV28|TRBJ2-7
CASRASDSYEQYF
TGTGCCAGCAGGGCTAGCGACTCCTACGAGCAGTACTTC
>once|-|TRBV10-2|TRBJ1-1
CASGRTENTEAFF
TGTGCCAGCGGTCGGACAGAGAACACTGAAGCTTTCTTT
>-|-|TRBV6-1|TRBJ2-7
CASRHGDSYVQYF
TGTGCCAGCAGACACGGGGACTCCTACGTGCAGTACTTC
>-|-|TRBV6-6|TRBJ1-6
CASTTVVSFRNNSSLHF
TGTGCCAGCACTACAGTGGTCTCTTTTCGGAATAATTCATCCCTCCACTTT
>many|-|TRBV4-1|TRBJ2-4
CASSIQGTPWDIQYF
TGCGCCAGCAGCATACAAGGGACACCCTGGGACATTCAGTACTTC
>-|TRBD2|TRBV10-3|TRBJ2-1
CAIKGPAGANEQFF
TGTGCCATCAAAGGACCAGCGGGAGCCAATGAGCAGTTCTTC
>-|-|TRBV5-1|TRBJ2-7
CASRQDFIYEQYF
TGCGCCAGCAGACAGGATTTTATCTACGAGCAGTACTTC